Listed below are T cell receptor beta chains from one sample, sequenced in a study of T-cell reconstitution after alpha-beta-depleted transplantation in children. TCRdb redid the calling of the PCR reads with MiXCR, one entry per CDR3 protein. The sample yields some 600,000 distinct CDR3 sequences, around 13% seen once. The input for sequencing was PBMCs, mostly from graft donor cells, taken 360 days after TCRalphabeta/CD19-depleted stem cell transplant. All receptors come from a male patient between 5 and 17 years old who had a stem cell transplant for acute myeloid leukemia, so the T cells may come from the graft donor. CDR3s include the opening cysteine and the closing phenylalanine or tryptophan. D genes are given only for firm matches.

J gene: TRBJ2-3
V gene: TRBV7-3
D gene: .
CDR3 protein: CASSPFGTDTQYF

J gene: TRBJ1-5
V gene: TRBV12-3/TRBV12-4
D gene: TRBD1
CDR3 protein: CASSLGQRNQPQHF

J gene: TRBJ1-4
V gene: TRBV12-3/TRBV12-4
D gene: .
CDR3 protein: CASSLKASGTNEKLFF

J gene: TRBJ2-2
V gene: TRBV18
D gene: TRBD2
CDR3 protein: CASSHLADTGELFF

J gene: TRBJ2-5
V gene: TRBV11-1
D gene: TRBD2
CDR3 protein: CASSSPGGGTQETQYF

J gene: TRBJ2-7
V gene: TRBV20-1
D gene: TRBD1
CDR3 protein: CSARDRVEGWSYEQYF

J gene: TRBJ2-7
V gene: TRBV20-1
D gene: TRBD2
CDR3 protein: CSARGGRRAYEQYF

J gene: TRBJ2-7
V gene: TRBV18
D gene: .
CDR3 protein: CASSPNVGSPPGEQYF

J gene: TRBJ2-1
V gene: TRBV18
D gene: TRBD2
CDR3 protein: CASSQTSGEQFF

J gene: TRBJ2-5
V gene: TRBV10-3
D gene: .
CDR3 protein: CAISELVEETQYF

J gene: TRBJ2-5
V gene: TRBV7-3
D gene: .
CDR3 protein: CASSFVGAVETQYF

J gene: TRBJ2-5
V gene: TRBV7-2
D gene: .
CDR3 protein: CASSSSRGEGETQYF

J gene: TRBJ2-1
V gene: TRBV7-8
D gene: TRBD1
CDR3 protein: CASSSDRDRALYNEQFF

J gene: TRBJ2-1
V gene: TRBV30
D gene: .
CDR3 protein: CAWSWGDEQFF

J gene: TRBJ2-7
V gene: TRBV20-1
D gene: TRBD2
CDR3 protein: CSAEDSGTVAYEQYF

J gene: TRBJ2-4
V gene: TRBV4-3
D gene: TRBD1
CDR3 protein: CASSHRDSPLYF

J gene: TRBJ2-2
V gene: TRBV7-3
D gene: .
CDR3 protein: CASSWARNTGELFF

J gene: TRBJ2-7
V gene: TRBV28
D gene: .
CDR3 protein: CASSSFRRDEQYF

J gene: TRBJ2-7
V gene: TRBV12-3/TRBV12-4
D gene: .
CDR3 protein: CASSSPPTGQRAYEQYF

J gene: TRBJ2-5
V gene: TRBV5-1
D gene: .
CDR3 protein: CASSLVAAQETQYF

J gene: TRBJ2-3
V gene: TRBV5-1
D gene: TRBD2
CDR3 protein: CASSFRLAGNTDTQYF

J gene: TRBJ1-3
V gene: TRBV29-1
D gene: .
CDR3 protein: CSVDGAMGGNTIYF

J gene: TRBJ2-1
V gene: TRBV15
D gene: TRBD2
CDR3 protein: CATETSGSSEQFF

J gene: TRBJ2-5
V gene: TRBV11-2
D gene: .
CDR3 protein: CASSPLTVPDSRTQYF

J gene: TRBJ2-7
V gene: TRBV2
D gene: TRBD2
CDR3 protein: CASRTLAGLVHEQYF

J gene: TRBJ2-3
V gene: TRBV18
D gene: .
CDR3 protein: CASSPPQGSTDTQYF

J gene: TRBJ2-1
V gene: TRBV27
D gene: .
CDR3 protein: CASGFSSYNEQFF

J gene: TRBJ2-1
V gene: TRBV28
D gene: .
CDR3 protein: CASSPREPYNEQFF

J gene: TRBJ2-2
V gene: TRBV15
D gene: TRBD2
CDR3 protein: CATSRVSGLAGGGELFF

J gene: TRBJ2-1
V gene: TRBV10-3
D gene: TRBD2
CDR3 protein: CAITASGSHYNEQFF

J gene: TRBJ2-5
V gene: TRBV12-3/TRBV12-4
D gene: .
CDR3 protein: CASNRTKERGTQYF

J gene: TRBJ2-3
V gene: TRBV5-1
D gene: .
CDR3 protein: CASSHGTVSTDTQYF

J gene: TRBJ1-1
V gene: TRBV7-8
D gene: .
CDR3 protein: CASSLFVGSNTEAFF

J gene: TRBJ2-7
V gene: TRBV28
D gene: TRBD1
CDR3 protein: CASSSSVVGRGITYEQYF

J gene: TRBJ2-5
V gene: TRBV6-5
D gene: TRBD2
CDR3 protein: CASSYGGLAGETQYF